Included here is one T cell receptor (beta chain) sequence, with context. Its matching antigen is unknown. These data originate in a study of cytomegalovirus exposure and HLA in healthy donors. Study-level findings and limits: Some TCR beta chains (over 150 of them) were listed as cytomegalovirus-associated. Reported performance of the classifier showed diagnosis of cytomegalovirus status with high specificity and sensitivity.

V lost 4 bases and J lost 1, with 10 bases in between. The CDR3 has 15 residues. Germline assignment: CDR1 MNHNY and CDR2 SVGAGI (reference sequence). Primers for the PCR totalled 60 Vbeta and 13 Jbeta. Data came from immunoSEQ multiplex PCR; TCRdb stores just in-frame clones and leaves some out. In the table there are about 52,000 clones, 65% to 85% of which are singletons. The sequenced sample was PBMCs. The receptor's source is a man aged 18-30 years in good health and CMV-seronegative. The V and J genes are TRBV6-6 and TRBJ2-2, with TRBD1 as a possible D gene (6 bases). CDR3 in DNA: TGTGCCAGCAGTTGGGGACATCGGAACACCGGGGAGCTGTTTTTT. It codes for CASSWGHRNTGELFF.